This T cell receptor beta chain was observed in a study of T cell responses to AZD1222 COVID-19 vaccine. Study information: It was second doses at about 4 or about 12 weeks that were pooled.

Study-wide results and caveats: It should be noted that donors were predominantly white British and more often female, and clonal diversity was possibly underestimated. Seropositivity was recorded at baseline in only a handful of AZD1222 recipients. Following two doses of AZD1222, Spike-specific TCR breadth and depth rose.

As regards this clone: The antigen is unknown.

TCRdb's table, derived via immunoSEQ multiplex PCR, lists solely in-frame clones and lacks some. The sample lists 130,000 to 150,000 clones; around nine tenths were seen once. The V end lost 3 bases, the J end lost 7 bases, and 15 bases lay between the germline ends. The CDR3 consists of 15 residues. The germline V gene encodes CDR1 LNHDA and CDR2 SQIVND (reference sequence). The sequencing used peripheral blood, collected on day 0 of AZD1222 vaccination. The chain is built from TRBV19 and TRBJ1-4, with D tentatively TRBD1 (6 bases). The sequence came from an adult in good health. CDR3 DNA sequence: TGTGCCAGTAGTATTCTCTCAGGGGCCGGTGAAAAACTGTTTTTT. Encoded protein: CASSILSGAGEKLFF.